This T cell receptor beta chain was found in a study of PD-L1 blockade in urothelial cancer. Study at large: As for prior chemotherapy regimens, patients had received 0 to 3. Blood yielded a median of 141,255 T cells per sample.

Germline-derived CDR1 and CDR2 are GTSNPN and SVGIG (reference sequence). The CDR3 runs to 14 residues. V dropped 1 base and J dropped 7; count of bases not matched to a gene: 5. The time point denotes: pretreatment peripheral blood. Assay used: immunoSEQ multiplex PCR; TCRdb lists only in-frame clones, some missing. The sample shows around 130,000 clones, about four fifths of them seen only once. This clone was detected only a few times. This receptor was identified in a man in his fifties or sixties with urothelial cancer. The source material was PBMCs, sampled around atezolizumab (anti-PD-L1) treatment. The rearrangement uses TRBV30 and TRBJ1-5; 9 bases align to TRBD1. The DNA of the CDR3 is TGTGCCTGGAGTGCGACAGGGGGTTGGCAGCCCCAGCATTTT. This encodes CAWSATGGWQPQHF.